These 21 T cell receptor beta chains were sequenced from one sample in a study of T cell clonotyping in hematopoietic cell transplantation. Only in-frame clones appear in the TCRdb table, and some are missing; sequencing was by immunoSEQ multiplex PCR. The sample lists about 3,100 clones, under 65% occurring once. Sample: peripheral blood mononuclear cells, taken 30 days after allogeneic stem cell transplant. All receptors come from a female patient between 30 and 39 years old who had an allogeneic stem cell transplant, so T cells may come from the graft donor. Some clones in this sample may be carry-over from other donors' samples.

The chain couples TRBV25-1 to TRBJ2-7, with 10 bases lining up with TRBD2. The V gene end was trimmed by 6 bases and the J gene end by 4 bases; junction bases not matched to a gene: 9. The CDR3 loop spans 15 amino acids. In germline, CDR1 is MGHDK, CDR2 SYGVNS. The CDR3 here is CASSRPSGGAYEQYF. CDR3 coding DNA: TGTGCCAGCAGCCGCCCCAGCGGGGGGGCGTACGAGCAGTACTTC.

The V and J genes are TRBV7-8 and TRBJ1-1; perhaps TRBD1 as D (5 bases). The CDR3 spans 13 residues. V dropped 9 bases and J dropped 5 bases, with 16 bases sitting between them. Germline CDR1 and CDR2: SGHVS and FQNEAQ. Written as DNA, the CDR3 is TGTGCCAGTGCGAGACTCGAGGGGACTGAAGCTTTCTTT. Protein sequence: CASARLEGTEAFF.

V is TRBV5-1 and J is TRBJ1-3, with TRBD1 as a possible D gene (5 bases). Looked up from germline, CDR1 is SGHRS and CDR2 is YFSETQ. V lost 0 bases, J lost 1 base, and 5 bases lay in between. This CDR3 has 14 amino acids. The CDR3 spells CASSLDRSGNTIYF. DNA for the CDR3: TGCGCCAGCAGCTTGGACAGGTCTGGAAACACCATATATTTT.

The chain is built from TRBV4-1 and TRBJ1-4; D unresolved. Per the germline V gene, CDR1 is MGHRA and CDR2 is YSYEKL. This CDR3 has 12 amino acids. V was shortened by 0 bases and J by 11 bases, with 7 bases between the two germline ends. CDR3 sequence reads: CASSQEGRKLFF. The CDR3 DNA reads as TGCGCCAGCAGCCAAGAGGGGAGGAAACTGTTTTTT.

The table lists this clone with a few counts. The chain couples TRBV7-3 to TRBJ2-7; D is unresolved. Trimming removed 5 bases from V and 0 bases from J, with 8 bases in between. The CDR3 is made up of 13 amino acids. The germline CDR1 and CDR2 sequences are SGHTA and FQGTGA. The CDR3 nucleotides read TGTGCCAGCAGCCAAGGGCCCTCCTACGAGCAGTACTTC. Protein: CASSQGPSYEQYF.

V usage is TRBV9 and J usage is TRBJ1-1; no clear D gene. From germline, CDR1 is SGDLS and CDR2 YYNGEE. Trimming removed 3 bases from V and 4 bases from J, with 10 bases in between. CDR3 length equals 13 residues. The CDR3 sequence is CASSGREGTEAFF. The CDR3 DNA follows: TGTGCCAGCAGCGGACGGGAGGGCACTGAAGCTTTCTTT. Full variable domain (remainder filled in from reference TRBV9 and TRBJ1-1): DSGVTQTPKHLITATGQRVTLRCSPRSGDLSVYWYQQSLDQGLQFLIQYYNGEERAKGNILERFSAQQFPDLHSELNLSSLELGDSALYFCASSGREGTEAFFGQGTRLTVV.

The V and J genes are TRBV18 and TRBJ1-1; D possibly corresponds to TRBD1 (5 bases). CDR3 length: 14 amino acids. Per the germline V gene, CDR1 is KGHSH and CDR2 is LQKENI. The V end was cut by 6 bases, the J end by 5 bases, with 16 bases between. The CDR3 loop reads CASSSESGGTEAFF. In nucleotides, the CDR3 is TGTGCCAGCTCCTCAGAGTCGGGGGGGACTGAAGCTTTCTTT.

V gene TRBV27 combines with J gene TRBJ1-2; 7 nucleotides agree with TRBD1. The V and J ends lost 2 bases and 4 bases, in that order; junction bases with no gene match: 4. CDR3 length: 14 residues. Germline V gene lookup returns CDR1 MNHEY and CDR2 SMNVEV (reference sequence). The CDR3 bases are TGTGCCAGCAGTTTAAAGGGGGCGAGCTATGGCTACACCTTC. Protein sequence: CASSLKGASYGYTF.

This chain joins TRBV4-2 and TRBJ2-7; 7 bases align to TRBD2. Germline V gene data show CDR1 as LGHNA and CDR2 as YNFKEQ. With V trimmed by 0 bases and J by 0 bases, 2 bases remained unmatched. The CDR3 has 15 amino acids. As DNA, the CDR3 is TGTGCCAGCAGCCAAGATCGGGGGGACTCCTACGAGCAGTACTTC. The encoded protein is CASSQDRGDSYEQYF.

V and J are TRBV7-6 and TRBJ2-7; D might be TRBD2 (5 bases). V lost 5 bases and J 1 base, leaving 18 bases between the germline ends. The CDR3 loop spans 16 amino acids. Germline assignment: CDR1 SGHVS and CDR2 FNYEAQ. The CDR3 protein is CASSPTDSFRSYEQYF. The CDR3 DNA reads as TGTGCCAGCAGCCCCACGGACTCCTTTAGGTCCTACGAGCAGTACTTC.

This clone showed up just a few times. This chain uses TRBV30 with TRBJ1-5; D gene unclear. Germline V gene sequence: CDR1 GTSNPN, CDR2 SVGIG (reference sequence). The germline V and J ends were trimmed by 5 bases and 3 bases, with 11 bases remaining between them. This CDR3 spans 13 amino acids. The CDR3 coding sequence is TGTGCCTGGGGAAGCAGTGACAATCAGCCCCAGCATTTT. Translating it yields CAWGSSDNQPQHF.

This clone was seen a handful of times. J is TRBJ1-5 and V is TRBV5-4; unclear D gene. Trimming removed 7 bases from V and 7 bases from J, with 0 bases in between. Germline V gene sequence: CDR1 SGHNT, CDR2 YYREEE (reference sequence). CDR3 length equals 8 residues. Here the CDR3 DNA reads TGTGCCAGCCAGCCCCAGCATTTT. Translating it yields CASQPQHF. Combining the CDR3 with reference TRBV5-4 and TRBJ1-5 gives the whole variable domain ETGVTQSPTHLIKTRGQQVTLRCSSQSGHNTVSWYQQALGQGPQFIFQYYREEENGRGNFPPRFSGLQFPNYSSELNVNALELDDSALYLCASQPQHFGDGTRLSIL.

The rearrangement joins TRBV5-6 to TRBJ1-5, with D possibly being TRBD1 (5 bases). Trimming took off 1 base at V and 3 bases at J, with 11 bases between the two ends. The CDR3 is 15 residues long. Germline V lookup: CDR1 SGHDT, CDR2 YYEEEE. The CDR3 DNA reads TGTGCCAGCAGCTTGCACAGGAAAAACAATCAGCCCCAGCATTTT. As protein: CASSLHRKNNQPQHF. The full variable domain, rest sourced from reference TRBV5-6 and TRBJ1-5, is DAGVTQSPTHLIKTRGQQVTLRCSPKSGHDTVSWYQQALGQGPQFIFQYYEEEERQRGNFPDRFSGHQFPNYSSELNVNALLLGDSALYLCASSLHRKNNQPQHFGDGTRLSIL.

The chain combines TRBV5-6 with TRBJ2-1, with D unresolved. V was clipped by 1 base and J by 6 bases, with 5 bases between them. The CDR3 spans 12 residues. The V gene's germline CDR1 is SGHDT and CDR2 YYEEEE. The CDR3 region is CASSLNSNEQFF. DNA for the CDR3: TGTGCCAGCAGCTTGAATTCCAATGAGCAGTTCTTC. Complete variable domain (other parts from reference TRBV5-6 and TRBJ2-1): DAGVTQSPTHLIKTRGQQVTLRCSPKSGHDTVSWYQQALGQGPQFIFQYYEEEERQRGNFPDRFSGHQFPNYSSELNVNALLLGDSALYLCASSLNSNEQFFGPGTRLTVL.

This chain connects TRBV6-6 to TRBJ2-7; possible D gene TRBD2, 6 bases. The CDR3 has 15 residues. CDR1 and CDR2 (germline): MNHNY, SVGAGI (reference sequence). The germline V and J ends were trimmed by 0 bases and 0 bases, with 9 bases remaining between them. The DNA of the CDR3 is TGTGCCAGCAGTTACTCTGGGGAGGTCTCCTACGAGCAGTACTTC. This codes for CASSYSGEVSYEQYF.

The chain carries TRBV5-4 and TRBJ1-4; a possible D gene is TRBD1 (5 bases). This CDR3 spans 16 amino acids. Trimming left V 4 bases short and J 0 bases short, with 13 bases between. The V gene's germline CDR1 is SGHNT and CDR2 YYREEE (reference sequence). The CDR3, as DNA: TGTGCCAGCAGCCTAGGGACGTTTGCAACTAATGAAAAACTGTTTTTT. It encodes CASSLGTFATNEKLFF.

This clone is labeled as medium-sized. The J gene is TRBJ1-2, the V gene TRBV7-9; D remains unclear. Germline-derived CDR1 and CDR2 are SEHNR and FQNEAQ (reference sequence). V gave up 0 bases and J gave up 4 bases, with 6 bases separating them. CDR3 size: 13 residues. CDR3 loop: CASSLAGVYGYTF. CDR3 sequence (DNA): TGTGCCAGCAGCTTAGCAGGCGTCTATGGCTACACCTTC.

The chain employs TRBV6-4 and TRBJ2-4; tentatively, D is TRBD1 (6 bases). Germline V lookup: CDR1 MRHNA, CDR2 SNTAGT. The CDR3 is 17 residues long. The V end was cut by 2 bases, the J end by 1 base, with 15 bases between. The CDR3 DNA follows: TGTGCCAGCAGTGACAGCGCAGGGGTGGGGGCCAAAAACATTCAGTACTTC. Amino acids: CASSDSAGVGAKNIQYF.

This clone occurred once. This chain joins TRBV4-2 and TRBJ2-7; the D is unclear. Germline V gene data show CDR1 as LGHNA and CDR2 as YNFKEQ. V was shortened by 2 bases and J by 0 bases, with 8 bases between the two germline ends. This CDR3 region has 14 residues. CDR3 sequence: CASSQWGFSYEQYF. CDR3 nucleotide sequence: TGTGCCAGCAGCCAATGGGGATTCTCCTACGAGCAGTACTTC.

The chain recombines TRBV7-9 with TRBJ1-5, with unresolved D. The CDR3 sequence is 12 residues long. Trimming removed 7 bases from V and 6 bases from J, with 10 bases in between. Germline lookup yields CDR1 SEHNR and CDR2 FQNEAQ (reference sequence). The CDR3 loop is CASNREGQPQHF. CDR3 nucleotide sequence: TGTGCCAGCAACCGTGAAGGTCAGCCCCAGCATTTT.

This clone was seen a handful of times. The V and J genes are TRBV19 and TRBJ1-6; tentative D call: TRBD1 (5 bases). Germline V gene lookup returns CDR1 LNHDA and CDR2 SQIVND (reference sequence). CDR3 length: 14 residues. The V end was cut by 4 bases, the J end by 10 bases, with 14 bases between. The CDR3 sequence: CASSTGPLDSPLHF. The CDR3 DNA reads as TGTGCCAGTAGTACGGGACCCCTCGACTCACCCCTCCACTTT.